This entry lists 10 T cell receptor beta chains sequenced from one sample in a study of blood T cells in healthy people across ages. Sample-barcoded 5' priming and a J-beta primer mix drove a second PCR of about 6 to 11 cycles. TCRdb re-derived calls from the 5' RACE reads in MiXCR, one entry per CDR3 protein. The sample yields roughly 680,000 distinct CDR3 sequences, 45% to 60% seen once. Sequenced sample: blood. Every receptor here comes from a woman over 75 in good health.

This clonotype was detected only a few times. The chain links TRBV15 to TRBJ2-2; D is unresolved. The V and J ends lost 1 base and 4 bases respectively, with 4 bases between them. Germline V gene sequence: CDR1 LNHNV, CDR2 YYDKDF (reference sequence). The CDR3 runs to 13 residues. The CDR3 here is CATSRVFTGELFF. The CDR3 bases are TGTGCCACCAGCAGAGTTTTCACCGGGGAGCTGTTTTTT.

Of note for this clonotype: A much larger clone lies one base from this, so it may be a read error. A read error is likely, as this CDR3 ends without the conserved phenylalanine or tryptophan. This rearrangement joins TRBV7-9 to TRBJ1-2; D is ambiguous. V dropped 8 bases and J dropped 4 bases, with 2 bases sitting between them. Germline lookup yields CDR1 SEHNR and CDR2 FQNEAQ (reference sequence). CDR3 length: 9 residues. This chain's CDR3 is CASGYGYTY. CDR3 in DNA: TGTGCCAGCGGCTATGGCTACACCTAC.

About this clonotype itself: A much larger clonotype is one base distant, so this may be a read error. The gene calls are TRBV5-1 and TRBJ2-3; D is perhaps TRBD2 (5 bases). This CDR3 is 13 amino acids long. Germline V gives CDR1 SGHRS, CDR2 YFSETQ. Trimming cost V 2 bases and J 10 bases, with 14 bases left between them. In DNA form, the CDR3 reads TGCGCCAGCAGCTTCGGGGTTTTGGATGCGCAGTATTTT. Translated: CASSFGVLDAQYF.

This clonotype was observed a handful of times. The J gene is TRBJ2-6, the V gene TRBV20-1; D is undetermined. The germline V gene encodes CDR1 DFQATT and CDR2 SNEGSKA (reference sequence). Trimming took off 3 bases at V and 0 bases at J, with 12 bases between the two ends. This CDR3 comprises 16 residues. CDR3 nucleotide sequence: TGCAGTGCTAGCCCTGGGTTCAGCTCTGGGGCCAACGTCCTGACTTTC. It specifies CSASPGFSSGANVLTF.

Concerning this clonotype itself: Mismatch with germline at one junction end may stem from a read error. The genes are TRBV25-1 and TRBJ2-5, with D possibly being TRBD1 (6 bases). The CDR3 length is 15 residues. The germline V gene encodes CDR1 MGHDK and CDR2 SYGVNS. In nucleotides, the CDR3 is TGTGCCGGCAGTGTAGACAGGCCCCTCCACAATGAGCAGTACTTC. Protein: CAGSVDRPLHNEQYF.

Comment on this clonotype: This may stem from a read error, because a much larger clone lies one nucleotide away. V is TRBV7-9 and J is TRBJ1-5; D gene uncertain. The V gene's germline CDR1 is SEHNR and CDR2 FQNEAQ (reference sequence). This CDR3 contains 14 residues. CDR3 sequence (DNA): TGTGCCAGCAGCTTAGACAACGGCCATCAGGCCCAGCATTTT. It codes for CASSLDNGHQAQHF.

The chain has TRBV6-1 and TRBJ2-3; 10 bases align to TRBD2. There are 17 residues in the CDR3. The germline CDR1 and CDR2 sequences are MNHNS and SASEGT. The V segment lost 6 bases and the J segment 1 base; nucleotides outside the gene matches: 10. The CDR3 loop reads CASRATLAGARTDTQYF. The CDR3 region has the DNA TGTGCCAGCAGAGCGACTCTAGCGGGGGCCCGCACAGATACGCAGTATTTT.

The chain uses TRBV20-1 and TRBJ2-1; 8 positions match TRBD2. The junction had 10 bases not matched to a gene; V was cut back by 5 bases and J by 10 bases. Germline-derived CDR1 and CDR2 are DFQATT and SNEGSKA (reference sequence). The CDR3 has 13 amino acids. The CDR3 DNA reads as TGCAGTGCTCCGGGAGGGCCGGGGAAGGAGCAGTTCTTC. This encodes CSAPGGPGKEQFF.

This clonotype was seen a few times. CDR3 in amino acids: CAISAREGDQPQHF. CDR3 coding DNA: TGTGCCATCAGTGCGAGAGAAGGGGATCAGCCCCAGCATTTT. V gene TRBV10-3 combines with J gene TRBJ1-5, with D perhaps TRBD1 (5 bases). Germline loops: CDR1 ENHRY, CDR2 SYGVKD. The ends were cut back, 4 bases at V and 5 bases at J, with 12 bases in the middle. The CDR3 has 14 amino acids.

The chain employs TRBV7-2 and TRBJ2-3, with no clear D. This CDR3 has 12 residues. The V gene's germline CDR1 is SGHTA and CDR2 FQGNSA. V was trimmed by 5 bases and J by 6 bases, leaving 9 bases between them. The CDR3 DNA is TGTGCCAGCAGCCATCTTCGGGATACGCAGTATTTT. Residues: CASSHLRDTQYF.